This TCR beta chain was sequenced during a study of beta chain features in type 1 diabetes. Study-level results: Any HLA type influence on TCRB rearrangement was left unresolved here. Whatever favoring of shorter templates PCR might show would apply equally to patients and controls. Healthy donors had naive, central memory and Treg TCRB repertoires that appeared less similar than those seen among patients. Patients with type 1 diabetes showed fewer VDJ junction insertions and more deletions.

The study reverse transcribed the entire isolated RNA, so it sequenced expressed TCRB transcripts. Libraries were prepared by immunoSEQ multiplex PCR; TCRdb keeps only in-frame clonotypes and omits some of them. The profile shows nearly 250,000 clones, around 65% of them singletons. The CDR3 covers 13 residues. Per germline, CDR1 SQVTM and CDR2 ANQGSEA. The V and J ends lost 4 bases and 2 bases respectively, with 10 bases between them. In this sample, this clone turned up a few times. The antigen remains unidentified. The same CDR3 can be traced to other DNA sequences in this sample. Source material: naive CD4+ T cells from blood. The chain is built from TRBV29-1 and TRBJ2-3, with D unclear. This TCR derives from a man between 25 and 39 years old in good health. CDR3 sequence reads: CSVGGKYTDTQYF. Here the CDR3 DNA reads TGCAGCGTTGGTGGCAAGTACACAGATACGCAGTATTTT.